The subject of this entry is one TCR beta chain. The antigen is not known. Library preparation for TCR beta used quantitative 5'-RACE with molecular barcodes. TCRdb analysed the 5' RACE reads with MiXCR anew, one entry per CDR3 protein. Here the sample spans around 220,000 distinct CDR3 sequences, around 19% being singletons. In germline, CDR1 is SGHRS, CDR2 YFSETQ. This CDR3 has 17 residues. The ends lost 4 bases at V and 1 base at J; junction bases unmatched: 9. The sample comes from a study of CD8 T cells in ankylosing spondylitis. Broader study findings: Disease-associated clones were reportedly significantly overrepresented in matched ankylosing spondylitis synovial fluid. One TCR beta motif, made up of about 8 highly homologous variants, appeared characteristic of ankylosing spondylitis blood.

V is TRBV5-1 and J is TRBJ2-5; TRBD2 matches at 11 bases. Sample: blood, either unsorted or a sorted T cell fraction (not recorded which). The receptor was isolated from a male donor with ankylosing spondylitis. The CDR3 here is CASSPSGTSGLQETQYF. In nucleotides, the CDR3 is TGCGCCAGCAGCCCGTCCGGGACTAGCGGACTCCAAGAGACCCAGTACTTC.